The entry below describes one T cell receptor beta chain. The TCRbeta library incorporated unique molecular identifiers. Each CDR3 protein gets one entry after TCRdb re-called the PCR reads with MiXCR. The data hold some 200,000 distinct CDR3 sequences, with 6% to 7% observed a single time. The data derive from a study of T-cell reconstitution after alpha-beta-depleted transplantation in children. V lost 2 bases and J 3 bases, leaving 18 bases between the germline ends. The CDR3 sequence is 18 residues long. Germline loops: CDR1 SGHDT, CDR2 YYEEEE. The chain is built from TRBV5-6 and TRBJ2-6, with D possibly being TRBD2 (6 bases). The source is a human donor who donated a stem cell graft to a child with Wiskott-Aldrich syndrome. The material sequenced was PBMCs from the stem cell graft donor, taken from the stem cell graft. In nucleotides, the CDR3 is TGTGCCAGCAGCTTTCGGGGCAGGGAGGTTCTTGGGGCCAACGTCCTGACTTTC. Encoded protein: CASSFRGREVLGANVLTF.